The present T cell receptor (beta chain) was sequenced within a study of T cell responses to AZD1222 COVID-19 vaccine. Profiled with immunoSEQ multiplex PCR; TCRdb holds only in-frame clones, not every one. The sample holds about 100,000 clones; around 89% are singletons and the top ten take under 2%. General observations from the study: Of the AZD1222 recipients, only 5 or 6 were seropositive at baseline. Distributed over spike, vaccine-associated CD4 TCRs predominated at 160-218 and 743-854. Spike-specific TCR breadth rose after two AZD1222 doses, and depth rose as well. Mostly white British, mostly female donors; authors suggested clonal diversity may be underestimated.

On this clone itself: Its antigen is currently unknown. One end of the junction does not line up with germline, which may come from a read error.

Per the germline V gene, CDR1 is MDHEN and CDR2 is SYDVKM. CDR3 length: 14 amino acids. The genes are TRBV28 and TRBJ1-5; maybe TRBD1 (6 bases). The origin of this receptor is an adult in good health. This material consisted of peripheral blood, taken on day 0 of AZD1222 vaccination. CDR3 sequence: CASTSGDGNQLQHF. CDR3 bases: TGTGCCAGCACTTCAGGGGATGGCAATCAGCTCCAGCATTTT.